This T cell receptor (beta chain) was observed in a study of blood T cells in healthy people across ages. A J-beta primer mix and a sample-barcoded 5' primer were used in a second PCR of about 7 to 12 cycles. From the 5' RACE reads, TCRdb called clonotypes with MiXCR, one entry per CDR3 protein. The sample lists approximately 880,000 distinct CDR3 sequences; 45% to 50% were seen once. Study-wide findings and caveats: Diversity figures derived from one million T cells were judged to underestimate the true value.

Germline V gene sequence: CDR1 SGHTA, CDR2 FQGNSA. The ends were cut back, 7 bases at V and 2 bases at J, with 15 bases in the middle. This CDR3 is built from 15 residues. This clonotype turned up a few times. Antigen specificity is unknown. The chain joins TRBV7-2 to TRBJ2-1, with TRBD2 as a possible D gene (5 bases). The source of this sequence is a man in his thirties or forties in good health. Sequencing was done on a sample of blood. The CDR3 is CASIRAAGAYNEQFF. The CDR3 bases are TGTGCCAGCATAAGAGCGGCAGGTGCCTACAATGAGCAGTTCTTC.